This T cell receptor beta chain appears in the sequencing data of a study of CD4 T cells in relation to SARS-CoV-2 and coronaviruses. Overall study results and limits: No crossreactivity against non-spike viral proteins was tested here. Compared with monoreactive clones, crossreactive clones showed significantly weaker SARS-CoV-2 expansion.

Points on this clone: The target antigen is unknown.

Unexposed donor CD4+ T cells date from about 2011-2019, before the COVID-19 pandemic. Naive and memory CD4+ T cells were separated from cryopreserved PBMCs. Data came from immunoSEQ multiplex PCR; TCRdb stores just in-frame clones and leaves some out. This sample carries about 60,000 clones, approximately 94% of them seen once, and the ten largest clones take approximately 0.14%. This CDR3 is built from 21 residues. The germline V gene has CDR1 SGHRS and CDR2 YFSETQ. Trimming removed 2 bases from V and 3 bases from J; junction bases left unmatched: 17. Sequenced input: naive CD4+ T cells from PBMCs. The subset: naive CD4+ T cells isolated by negative enrichment. The J gene is TRBJ2-2, the V gene TRBV5-1; TRBD2 matches at 12 bases. The sequence came from a human donor in good health. CDR3 region: CASSFAATLAGGPRDTGELFF. As DNA, the CDR3 is TGCGCCAGCAGCTTCGCCGCAACCCTAGCGGGAGGGCCTCGGGACACCGGGGAGCTGTTTTTT.